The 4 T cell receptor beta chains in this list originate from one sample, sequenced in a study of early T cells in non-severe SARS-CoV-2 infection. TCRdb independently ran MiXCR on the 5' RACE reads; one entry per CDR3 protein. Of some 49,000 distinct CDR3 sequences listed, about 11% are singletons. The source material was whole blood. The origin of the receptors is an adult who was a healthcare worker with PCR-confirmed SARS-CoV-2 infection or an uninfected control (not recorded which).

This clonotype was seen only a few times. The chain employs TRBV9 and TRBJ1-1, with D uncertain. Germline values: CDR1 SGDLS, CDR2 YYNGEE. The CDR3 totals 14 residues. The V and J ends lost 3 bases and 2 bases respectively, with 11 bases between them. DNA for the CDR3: TGTGCCAGCAGCGGGGGAGACCCAAACACTGAAGCTTTCTTT. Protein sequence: CASSGGDPNTEAFF.

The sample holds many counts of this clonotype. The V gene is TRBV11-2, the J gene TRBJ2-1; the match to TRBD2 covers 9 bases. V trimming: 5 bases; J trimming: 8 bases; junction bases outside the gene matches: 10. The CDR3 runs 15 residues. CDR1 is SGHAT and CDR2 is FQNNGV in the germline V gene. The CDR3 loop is CASSLGLARGHEQFF. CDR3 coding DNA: TGTGCCAGCAGCCTAGGACTAGCGCGGGGTCATGAGCAGTTCTTC.

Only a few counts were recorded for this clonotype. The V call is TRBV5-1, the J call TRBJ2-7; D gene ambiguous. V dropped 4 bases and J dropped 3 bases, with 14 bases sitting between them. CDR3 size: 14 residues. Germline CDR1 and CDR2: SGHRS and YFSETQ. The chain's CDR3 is CASSLLSSYYEQYF. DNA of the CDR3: TGCGCCAGCAGCCTGTTGAGCAGTTACTACGAGCAGTACTTC.

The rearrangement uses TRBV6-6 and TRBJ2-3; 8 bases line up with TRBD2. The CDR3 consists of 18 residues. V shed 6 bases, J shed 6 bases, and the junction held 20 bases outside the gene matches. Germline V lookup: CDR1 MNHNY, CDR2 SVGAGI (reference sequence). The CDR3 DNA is TGTGCCAGCAGCCCCACGCAACTAGCGGCTTTTGTTAGCGATACGCAGTATTTT. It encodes CASSPTQLAAFVSDTQYF.